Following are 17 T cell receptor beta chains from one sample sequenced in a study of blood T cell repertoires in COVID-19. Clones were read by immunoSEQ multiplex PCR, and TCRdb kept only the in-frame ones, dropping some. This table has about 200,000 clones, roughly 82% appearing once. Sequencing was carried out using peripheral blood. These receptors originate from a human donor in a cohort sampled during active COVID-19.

The CDR3 region is CASSPTGGSGNTIYF. The CDR3 nucleotides are TGTGCCAGCAGCCCGACAGGGGGCTCTGGAAACACCATATATTTT. The chain uses TRBV7-2 and TRBJ1-3, with 9 bases matching TRBD1. V shed 5 bases and J 0 bases; nucleotides not matched to a gene: 2. Germline lookup yields CDR1 SGHTA and CDR2 FQGNSA. The CDR3 has 15 residues.

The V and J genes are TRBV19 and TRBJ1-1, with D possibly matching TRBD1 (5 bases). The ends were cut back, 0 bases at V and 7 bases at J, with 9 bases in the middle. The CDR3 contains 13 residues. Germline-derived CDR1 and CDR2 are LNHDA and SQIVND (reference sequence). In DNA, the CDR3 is TGTGCCAGTAGTATAGAAAGGGGCGGTGAAGCTTTCTTT. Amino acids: CASSIERGGEAFF. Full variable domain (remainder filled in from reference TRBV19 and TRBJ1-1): DGGITQSPKYLFRKEGQNVTLSCEQNLNHDAMYWYRQDPGQGLRLIYYSQIVNDFQKGDIAEGYSVSREKKESFPLTVTSAQKNPTAFYLCASSIERGGEAFFGQGTRLTVV.

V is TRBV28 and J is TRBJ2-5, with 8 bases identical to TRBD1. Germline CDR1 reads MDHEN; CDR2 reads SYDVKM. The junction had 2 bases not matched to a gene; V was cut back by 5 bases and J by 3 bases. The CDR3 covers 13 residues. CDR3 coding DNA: TGTGCCAGCAGTAGGGACAGGAAAGAGACCCAGTACTTC. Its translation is CASSRDRKETQYF.

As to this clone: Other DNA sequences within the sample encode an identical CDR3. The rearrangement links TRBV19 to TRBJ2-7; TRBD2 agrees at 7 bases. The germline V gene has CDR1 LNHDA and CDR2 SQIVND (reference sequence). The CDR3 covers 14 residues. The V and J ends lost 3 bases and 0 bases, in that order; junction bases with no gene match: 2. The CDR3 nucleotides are TGTGCCAGTAGTATCGGCGGGAGCTCCTACGAGCAGTACTTC. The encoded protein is CASSIGGSSYEQYF.

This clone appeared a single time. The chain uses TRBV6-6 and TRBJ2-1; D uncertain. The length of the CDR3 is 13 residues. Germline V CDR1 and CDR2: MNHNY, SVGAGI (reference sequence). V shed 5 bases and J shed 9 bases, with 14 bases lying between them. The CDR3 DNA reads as TGTGCCAGCAGTCCAACGCTGAATAGTGAGCAGTTCTTC. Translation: CASSPTLNSEQFF.

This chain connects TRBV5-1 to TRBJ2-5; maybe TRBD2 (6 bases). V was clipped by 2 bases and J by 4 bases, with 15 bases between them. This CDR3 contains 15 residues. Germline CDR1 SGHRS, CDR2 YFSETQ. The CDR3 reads CASSLRETQVETQYF. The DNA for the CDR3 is TGCGCCAGCAGCTTACGGGAGACTCAGGTAGAGACCCAGTACTTC. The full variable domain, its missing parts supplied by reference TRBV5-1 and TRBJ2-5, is KAGVTQTPRYLIKTRGQQVTLSCSPISGHRSVSWYQQTPGQGLQFLFEYFSETQRNKGNFPGRFSGRQFSNSRSEMNVSTLELGDSALYLCASSLRETQVETQYFGPGTRLLVL.

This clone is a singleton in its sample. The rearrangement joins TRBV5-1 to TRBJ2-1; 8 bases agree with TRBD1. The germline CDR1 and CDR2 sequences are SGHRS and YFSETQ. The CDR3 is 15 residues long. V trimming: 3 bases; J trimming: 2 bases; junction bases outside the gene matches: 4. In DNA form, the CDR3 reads TGCGCCAGCAGCTCCGGGACAGGACCCTACAATGAGCAGTTCTTC. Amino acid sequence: CASSSGTGPYNEQFF. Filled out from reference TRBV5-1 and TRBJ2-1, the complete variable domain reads KAGVTQTPRYLIKTRGQQVTLSCSPISGHRSVSWYQQTPGQGLQFLFEYFSETQRNKGNFPGRFSGRQFSNSRSEMNVSTLELGDSALYLCASSSGTGPYNEQFFGPGTRLTVL.

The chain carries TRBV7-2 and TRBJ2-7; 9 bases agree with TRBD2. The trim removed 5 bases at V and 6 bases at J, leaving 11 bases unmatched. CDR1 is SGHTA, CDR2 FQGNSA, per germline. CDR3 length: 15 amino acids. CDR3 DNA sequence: TGTGCCAGCAGCCTTCAAGGGGTAGCGGGAGTCGAGCAGTACTTC. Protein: CASSLQGVAGVEQYF.

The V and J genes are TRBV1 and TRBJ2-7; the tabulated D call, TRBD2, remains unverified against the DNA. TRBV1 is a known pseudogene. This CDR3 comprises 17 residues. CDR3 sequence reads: CTSSQLGASGRIGEQYF. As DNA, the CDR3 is TGCACCAGCAGCCAACTGGGGGCTAGCGGGAGAATAGGCGAGCAGTACTTC.

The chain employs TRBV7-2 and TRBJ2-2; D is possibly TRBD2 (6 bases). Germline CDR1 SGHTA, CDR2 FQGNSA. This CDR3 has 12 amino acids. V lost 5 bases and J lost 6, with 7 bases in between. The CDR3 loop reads CASSTGAGELFF. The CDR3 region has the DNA TGTGCCAGCAGCACGGGGGCCGGGGAGCTGTTTTTT.

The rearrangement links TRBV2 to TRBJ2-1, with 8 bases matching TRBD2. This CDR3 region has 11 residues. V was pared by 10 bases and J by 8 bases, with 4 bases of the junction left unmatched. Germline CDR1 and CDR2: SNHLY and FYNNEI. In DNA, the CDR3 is TGTGCCACCCAGCGGGAGTATGAGCAGTTCTTC. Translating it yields CATQREYEQFF.

The CDR3 sequence is CASSDHDNEQYF. The CDR3 DNA is TGTGCCAGCAGTGATCACGACAACGAGCAGTACTTC. The chain links TRBV25-1 to TRBJ2-7; no clear D gene. This CDR3 has 12 residues. Trimming stripped 3 bases from V and 5 bases from J, with 8 bases between. Germline loops: CDR1 MGHDK, CDR2 SYGVNS.

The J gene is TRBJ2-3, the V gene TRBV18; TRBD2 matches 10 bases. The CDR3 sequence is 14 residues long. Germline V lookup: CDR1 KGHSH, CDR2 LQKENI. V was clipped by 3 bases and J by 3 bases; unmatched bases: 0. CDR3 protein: CASSPTSGTDTQYF. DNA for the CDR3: TGTGCCAGCTCACCGACTAGCGGGACAGATACGCAGTATTTT. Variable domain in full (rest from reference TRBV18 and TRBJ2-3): NAGVMQNPRHLVRRRGQEARLRCSPMKGHSHVYWYRQLPEEGLKFMVYLQKENIIDESGMPKERFSAEFPKEGPSILRIQQVVRGDSAAYFCASSPTSGTDTQYFGPGTRLTVL.

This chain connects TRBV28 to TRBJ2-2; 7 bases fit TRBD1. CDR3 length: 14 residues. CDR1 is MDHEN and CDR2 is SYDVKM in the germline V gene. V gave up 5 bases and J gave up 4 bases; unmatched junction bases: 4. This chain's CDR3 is CASSPDRVTGELFF. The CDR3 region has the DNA TGTGCCAGCAGTCCAGACAGGGTCACCGGGGAGCTGTTTTTT. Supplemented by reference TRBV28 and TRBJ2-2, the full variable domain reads DVKVTQSSRYLVKRTGEKVFLECVQDMDHENMFWYRQDPGLGLRLIYFSYDVKMKEKGDIPEGYSVSREKKERFSLILESASTNQTSMYLCASSPDRVTGELFFGEGSRLTVL.

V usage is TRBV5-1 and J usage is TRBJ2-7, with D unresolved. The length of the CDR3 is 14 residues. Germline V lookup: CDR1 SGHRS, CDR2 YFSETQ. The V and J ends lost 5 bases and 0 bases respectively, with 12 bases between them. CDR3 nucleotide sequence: TGCGCCAGCAGTATACAGCCGAGCTCCTACGAGCAGTACTTC. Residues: CASSIQPSSYEQYF.

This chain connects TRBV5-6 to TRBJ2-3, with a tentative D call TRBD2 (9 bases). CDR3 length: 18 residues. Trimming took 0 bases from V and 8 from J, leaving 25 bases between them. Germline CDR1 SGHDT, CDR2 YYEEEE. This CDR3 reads CASSLVVAGGPAGGTQYF. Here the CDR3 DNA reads TGTGCCAGCAGCTTGGTCGTGGCAGGGGGCCCAGCGGGAGGTACGCAGTATTTT. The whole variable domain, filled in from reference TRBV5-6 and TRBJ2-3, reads DAGVTQSPTHLIKTRGQQVTLRCSPKSGHDTVSWYQQALGQGPQFIFQYYEEEERQRGNFPDRFSGHQFPNYSSELNVNALLLGDSALYLCASSLVVAGGPAGGTQYFGPGTRLTVL.

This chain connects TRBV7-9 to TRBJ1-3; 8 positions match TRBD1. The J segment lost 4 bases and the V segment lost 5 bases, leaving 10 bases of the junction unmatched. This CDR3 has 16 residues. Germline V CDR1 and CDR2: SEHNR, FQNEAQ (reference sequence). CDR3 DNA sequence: TGTGCCAGCAGCCCCGCCGGACAGGGCTCCGGAAACACCATATATTTT. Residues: CASSPAGQGSGNTIYF.